The 25 T cell receptor beta chains in this list originate from one sample, sequenced in a study of blood T cells in healthy people across ages (dated by TCRdb to the mid-2010s). Libraries came from 5' RACE. Sequenced using an Illumina HiSeq 2500. The second PCR ran for roughly 6 to 11 cycles and used a J-beta primer mix along with a sample-barcoded 5' primer. Starting from the raw public reads, TCRdb applied fastp trimming at Q25, assembled clones with MiXCR and retained in-frame beta chains. Each CDR3 protein gets just one entry, which takes the most common genes and DNA from the rows behind it. A total of 1.5 million to 2 million distinct CDR3 sequences appear in this sample, about 30% of them only once. The ten top clones hold 6.5% to 8.5% of the sample. The sample taken for sequencing was blood. These receptors were collected from a woman aged 25 to 39 in good health.

A note on this clonotype: This could be a read error, since a much larger clone is one nucleotide away. This CDR3 fails to terminate in the conserved phenylalanine or tryptophan, so it likely reflects a read error. The rearrangement joins TRBV5-1 to TRBJ2-7; the D is unclear. Germline V gene data show CDR1 as SGHRS and CDR2 as YFSETQ. The CDR3 consists of 15 residues. With 1 base removed from V and 0 bases from J, the gap between germline ends came to 11 bases. CDR3: CASSLYGLVSYEQYY. The CDR3 DNA follows: TGCGCCAGCAGCTTGTATGGGTTAGTCTCCTACGAGCAGTACTAC.

This clonotype was detected only a few times. This chain uses TRBV29-1 with TRBJ2-2, with D hard to call. CDR1 is SQVTM and CDR2 is ANQGSEA in the germline V gene. The CDR3 length is 11 residues. V lost 4 bases and J 7 bases, leaving 7 bases between the germline ends. This chain's CDR3 is CSVGYLGELFF. CDR3 in DNA: TGCAGCGTTGGGTATCTCGGGGAGCTGTTTTTT.

This clonotype has more than one count but fewer than ten. V and J are TRBV5-1 and TRBJ2-5; D is unclear. The V end was cut by 0 bases, the J end by 5 bases, with 14 bases between. Germline loops: CDR1 SGHRS, CDR2 YFSETQ. The CDR3 is 15 residues long. CDR3 coding DNA: TGCGCCAGCAGCTTGGCCCTAGGGAATTCGGAGACCCAGTACTTC. Protein: CASSLALGNSETQYF.

This clonotype came up a few times. The chain employs TRBV4-3 and TRBJ1-2; D perhaps matches TRBD1 (5 bases). The CDR3 length is 14 residues. The V end was cut by 0 bases, the J end by 8 bases, with 13 bases between. The V gene's germline CDR1 is LGHNA and CDR2 YSLEER. The CDR3 loop is CASSQDRGREGYTF. The CDR3 DNA sequence: TGCGCCAGCAGCCAAGATAGGGGCAGAGAGGGCTACACCTTC.

This clonotype was counted only a few times. The chain links TRBV4-3 to TRBJ2-7; possibly TRBD1 or TRBD2 for D (6 bases each). The V and J ends lost 0 bases and 3 bases respectively, with 12 bases between them. Germline V gives CDR1 LGHNA, CDR2 YSLEER. CDR3 size: 15 residues. The DNA for the CDR3 is TGCGCCAGCAGCCAAGAGGGCAGGGGAGGCTACGAGCAGTACTTC. This encodes CASSQEGRGGYEQYF.

The chain is built from TRBV5-6 and TRBJ1-2; unclear D gene. This CDR3 is 14 amino acids long. The germline V gene encodes CDR1 SGHDT and CDR2 YYEEEE. Trimming cost V 4 bases and J 4 bases, with 14 bases left between them. This chain's CDR3 is CASSARVGGYGYTF. The CDR3 coding sequence is TGTGCCAGCAGCGCCCGTGTTGGTGGCTATGGCTACACCTTC.

To note about this clonotype: This may be a read error: a much more frequent sequence differs by one nucleotide. This chain connects TRBV5-1 to TRBJ2-7; D is ambiguous. The CDR3 is 11 amino acids. CDR1 and CDR2 from the germline V gene are SGHRS and YFSETQ. CDR3 coding DNA: TGCACCAGCAGCTTGACGAACGAGCAGTACTTC. Protein product: CTSSLTNEQYF.

Worth noting for this clonotype: One end of the junction is discordant with germline, which a read error may explain. V usage is TRBV12-3 or TRBV12-4 and J usage is TRBJ2-2; weak D call: TRBD2 (5 bases). The CDR3 is made up of 12 amino acids. The CDR3 sequence: CASSFSTGERFF. As DNA, the CDR3 is TGTGCCAGCAGTTTTAGTACCGGGGAGCGGTTTTTT.

In DNA form, the CDR3 reads TGTGCCAGCAGGCGGGGCCCAGATAATTCACCCCTCCACTTT. This translates into CASRRGPDNSPLHF. This sequence joins TRBV12-3 or TRBV12-4 and TRBJ1-6, with TRBD1 as a possible D gene (5 bases). Trimming cost V 6 bases and J 5 bases, with 11 bases left between them. The CDR3 has 14 amino acids.

With respect to this clonotype: A much larger clone is a single base away; this may be a read error. This CDR3 reads CAIGESVGVSYEQYF. In DNA, the CDR3 is TGTGCCATCGGTGAGTCGGTGGGGGTCTCCTACGAGCAGTACTTC. The gene calls are TRBV10-3 and TRBJ2-7; tentatively, D is TRBD1 or TRBD2 (5 bases each). CDR3 length: 15 residues. CDR1 is ENHRY, CDR2 SYGVKD, per germline.

V usage is TRBV12-3 or TRBV12-4 and J usage is TRBJ1-6; 8 bases match TRBD1. This CDR3 region has 14 residues. The V segment lost 5 bases and the J segment 10 bases; nucleotides outside the gene matches: 7. The CDR3 loop reads CASSHGQGLSPLHF. The CDR3 DNA sequence: TGTGCCAGCAGTCACGGACAGGGACTGTCACCCCTCCACTTT.

This rearrangement joins TRBV3-1 to TRBJ2-5; no firm D call. This CDR3 comprises 19 residues. The V end lost 2 bases, the J end lost 0 bases, and 22 bases lay between the germline ends. From germline, CDR1 is LGHDT and CDR2 YNNKEL (reference sequence). The CDR3 sequence: CASSQFRALNTVYQETQYF. The CDR3 coding sequence is TGTGCCAGCAGCCAATTCCGGGCCCTAAATACAGTTTACCAAGAGACCCAGTACTTC.

This clonotype was observed a handful of times. The gene calls are TRBV5-1 and TRBJ2-1, with D maybe TRBD1 (6 bases). The V and J ends lost 3 bases and 8 bases respectively, with 18 bases between them. Germline V lookup: CDR1 SGHRS, CDR2 YFSETQ. The CDR3 has 15 amino acids. This CDR3 is CASSSRSGGLDEQFF. CDR3 nucleotides: TGCGCCAGCAGCTCCCGTTCTGGGGGCTTGGATGAGCAGTTCTTC.

The chain is built from TRBV6-1 and TRBJ1-2; TRBD1 might be the D (6 bases). V was shortened by 8 bases and J by 3 bases, with 16 bases between the two germline ends. There are 14 residues in the CDR3. The germline V gene encodes CDR1 MNHNS and CDR2 SASEGT. As DNA, the CDR3 is TGTGCCAGCTGCCTCCGGACAGCCGACTATGGCTACACCTTC. Translating gives CASCLRTADYGYTF.

The chain recombines TRBV18 with TRBJ2-1; D call uncertain. Between the trimmed V and J ends, which lost 3 bases and 7 bases, there was a span of 16 bases. There are 15 residues in the CDR3. Germline V gene lookup returns CDR1 KGHSH and CDR2 LQKENI. The CDR3 region is CASSPRAPSENEQFF. CDR3 nucleotides: TGTGCCAGCTCACCCCGGGCCCCCAGTGAGAATGAGCAGTTCTTC.

A remark on this clonotype: At one boundary the junction diverges from the germline segment, which might be a read error. The genes are TRBV28 and TRBJ1-2, with TRBD1 as a possible D gene (6 bases). Germline CDR1 reads MDHEN; CDR2 reads SYDVKM. This CDR3 has 13 residues. CDR3 nucleotides: TGTGCCAGCAGTGCCCCAGGGGACTATGACTACACCTTC. Its protein product is CASSAPGDYDYTF.

Of note for this clonotype: One end of the junction is discordant with germline, which a read error may explain. This chain links TRBV28 with TRBJ2-7; D might be TRBD1 (6 bases). The CDR3 length is 15 residues. Germline values: CDR1 MDHEN, CDR2 SYDVKM. The DNA of the CDR3 is TGTGCCGGCAGTTTAGGGGGTGCATCATCCTACGAGCAGTACTTC. It is translated as CAGSLGGASSYEQYF.

This clonotype was counted at least ten times. The rearrangement links TRBV6-2 or TRBV6-3 to TRBJ2-5; D possibly corresponds to TRBD2 (6 bases). The CDR3 spans 15 residues. Germline V gene lookup returns CDR1 MNHEY and CDR2 SVGEGT. Trimming took off 5 bases at V and 2 bases at J, with 15 bases between the two ends. The CDR3 DNA sequence: TGTGCCAGCAGTACCCAGACTAGTGCGCAAGAGACCCAGTACTTC. Its protein product is CASSTQTSAQETQYF.

The chain joins TRBV11-2 to TRBJ1-4; TRBD1 agrees at 11 bases. Germline V gene lookup returns CDR1 SGHAT and CDR2 FQNNGV. CDR3 size: 14 residues. With V trimmed by 7 bases and J by 11 bases, 9 bases remained unmatched. The CDR3 sequence is CASTLGTGGGKLFF. CDR3 nucleotide sequence: TGTGCCAGCACTCTCGGGACAGGGGGAGGGAAACTGTTTTTT.

The J gene is TRBJ1-4, the V gene TRBV20-1; D unclear. Trimming stripped 4 bases from V and 8 bases from J, with 11 bases between. Germline assignment: CDR1 DFQATT and CDR2 SNEGSKA (reference sequence). The CDR3 is 12 residues long. This chain's CDR3 is CSATDYGEKLFF. CDR3 DNA sequence: TGCAGTGCTACGGATTATGGGGAAAAACTGTTTTTT.

This clonotype was detected only a few times. J is TRBJ2-3 and V is TRBV6-1; TRBD2 might be the D (6 bases). Trimming stripped 4 bases from V and 3 bases from J, with 14 bases between. The CDR3 runs 15 residues. Germline V gene lookup returns CDR1 MNHNS and CDR2 SASEGT. The CDR3 coding sequence is TGTGCCAGCAGTGGTAGATGGGGAGGTACAGATACGCAGTATTTT. Translated: CASSGRWGGTDTQYF.

This clonotype was counted a few times. The chain has TRBV7-2 and TRBJ2-7; TRBD2 is a possible D gene (6 bases). Between the trimmed V and J ends, which lost 1 base and 0 bases, there was a span of 10 bases. The CDR3 spans 15 residues. Per germline, CDR1 SGHTA and CDR2 FQGNSA. The CDR3, as DNA: TGTGCCAGCAGCTTAGACGGGACTCACTCCTACGAGCAGTACTTC. It specifies CASSLDGTHSYEQYF. Based on the CDR3 plus reference TRBV7-2 and TRBJ2-7, the full variable domain is GAGVSQSPSNKVTEKGKDVELRCDPISGHTALYWYRQSLGQGLEFLIYFQGNSAPDKSGLPSDRFSAERTGGSVSTLTIQRTQQEDSAVYLCASSLDGTHSYEQYFGPGTRLTVT.

Notes on this clonotype: A read error is possible here, since a much larger clone lies one base away. The CDR3 does not end in the conserved phenylalanine or tryptophan, so this is likely a read error. J is TRBJ2-1 and V is TRBV6-5; D is perhaps TRBD2 (5 bases). This CDR3 has 13 residues. Germline loops: CDR1 MNHEY, CDR2 SVGAGI. Trimming cost V 2 bases and J 10 bases, with 12 bases left between them. The CDR3 bases are TGTGCCAGCAGTTACACCAACGGACTGGAGCAGTTCGTC. This gives the protein CASSYTNGLEQFV.

With regard to this clonotype: A much larger clone sits a single nucleotide away, making a read error possible. The chain combines TRBV11-2 with TRBJ2-5; 11 nucleotides match TRBD2. The J call is uncertain, as TRBJ2-7 better fits the DNA end. This CDR3 region has 15 residues. Germline-derived CDR1 and CDR2 are SGHAT and FQNNGV. CDR3 residues: CASSARTSGHYEQYF. CDR3 DNA: TGTGCCAGCAGCGCAAGGACTAGCGGGCACTACGAGCAGTACTTC.

The rearrangement links TRBV7-9 to TRBJ2-2, with D perhaps given as TRBD1 or TRBD2 (5 bases each). Trimming took off 6 bases at V and 6 bases at J, with 11 bases between the two ends. In germline, CDR1 is SEHNR, CDR2 FQNEAQ (reference sequence). CDR3 length: 13 amino acids. The CDR3 sequence: CASSRDAAGELFF. The CDR3 bases are TGTGCCAGCAGTCGGGACGCGGCCGGGGAGCTGTTTTTT.